This entry concerns a single T cell receptor (beta chain). The antigen remains unidentified. Only in-frame clones appear in the TCRdb table, and some are missing; sequencing was by immunoSEQ multiplex PCR. Among 45,000 to 65,000 clones listed, approximately 87% were seen once. Germline-derived CDR1 and CDR2 are KGHSH and LQKENI. The ends were cut back, 2 bases at V and 2 bases at J, with 11 bases in the middle. This CDR3 spans 15 amino acids. The data were taken from a study of OX40 agonist ivuxolimab in advanced cancers. As for the study in general: Intravenous ivuxolimab at 0.01 to 10 mg/kg was given to patients every 2 weeks. Males comprised around 80% of the group, whose mean age was 60 years (range about 20 to 85).

The study's findings and limits: There was clonal expansion of CD4+ and CD8+ blood T cells by week 6 at 0.1 to 3.0 mg/kg. Partial responders dosed at 0.1-3.0 mg/kg displayed clonal expansion ranking among the lowest.

The sequence was obtained from an adult with an advanced solid tumor such as melanoma, head and neck, liver or kidney cancer. The sample here was CD4+ or CD8+ T cells sorted from blood, taken in a trial of the OX40 agonist ivuxolimab. This sequence joins TRBV18 and TRBJ2-3, with D perhaps assigned TRBD1 or TRBD2 (5 bases each). For the CDR3, the DNA is TGTGCCAGCTCACCAACGGGACCCTTCACAGATACGCAGTATTTT. Translating gives CASSPTGPFTDTQYF.